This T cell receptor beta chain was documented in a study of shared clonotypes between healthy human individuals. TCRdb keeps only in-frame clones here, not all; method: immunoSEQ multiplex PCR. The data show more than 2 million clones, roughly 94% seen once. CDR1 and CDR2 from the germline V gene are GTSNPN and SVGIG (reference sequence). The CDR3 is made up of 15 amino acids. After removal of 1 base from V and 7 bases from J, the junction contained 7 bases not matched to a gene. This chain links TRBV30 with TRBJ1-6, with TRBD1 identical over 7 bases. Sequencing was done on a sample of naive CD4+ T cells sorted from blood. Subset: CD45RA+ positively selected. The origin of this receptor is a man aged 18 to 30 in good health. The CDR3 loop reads CAWSGTDRTNSPLHF. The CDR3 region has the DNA TGTGCCTGGAGTGGTACGGACAGGACCAATTCACCCCTCCACTTT.